A single T cell receptor (beta chain) is shown here with its context. Its antigen remains unidentified. Deletions cut 2 bases from V and 3 bases from J, with 4 bases between. Germline-derived CDR1 and CDR2 are WNHNN and SYGVQD (reference sequence). The CDR3 is 13 residues long. The data stem from a study of identical twins. Study conclusions and caveats: Twin-shared out-of-frame alpha sequences showed excess low generation probability. Zero-insertion findings could be partly confounded by invariant cells (MAIT and iNKT cells).

With template switching, a universal primer site was added, and the cDNA carried unique molecular identifiers. TCRdb recomputed calls from the 5' RACE reads with MiXCR, one row per CDR3 protein. Among around 1.7 million distinct CDR3 sequences listed, about 30% were seen once. This sequence joins TRBV10-1 and TRBJ2-2; D remains unclear. The clonotype was recovered from a newborn girl in good health. Specimen: cord blood. The CDR3 sequence: CASSEADTGELFF. CDR3 nucleotide sequence: TGCGCCAGCAGTGAGGCGGACACCGGGGAGCTGTTTTTT.